The 12 T cell receptor beta chains below were found in one sample sequenced in a study of cytomegalovirus exposure and HLA in healthy donors (dated by TCRdb to about 2017). The library was prepared using the immunoSEQ multiplex PCR assay. For the multiplex PCR, a mixture combining 60 forward primers for TCR Vbeta segments and 13 reverse primers for TCR Jbeta segments was used. Entries here come from immuneACCESS through TCRdb and include only in-frame sequences with V and J called. Some clones fail to appear in such tables; in the studies checked, an unresolved V gene covers under half of the shortfall, and the cause of the remainder is unknown. In this sample the table shows tens of thousands of clones, approximately 85% of which occur a single time. The top ten hold approximately 11% of the sample. Sequenced material: PBMCs. The source is a female donor in good health and CMV-seronegative.

The chain is built from TRBV6-5 and TRBJ1-6; 7 bases agree with TRBD1. V gave up 6 bases and J gave up 5 bases; unmatched junction bases: 7. Germline V gene sequence: CDR1 MNHEY, CDR2 SVGAGI. CDR3 length equals 15 residues. CDR3 in amino acids: CASSNSDRDNSPLHF. The CDR3, as DNA: TGTGCCAGCAGCAACAGTGACAGGGATAATTCACCCCTCCACTTT.

J is TRBJ2-3 and V is TRBV19; D is unclear. With 3 bases removed from V and 0 bases from J, the gap between germline ends came to 10 bases. This CDR3 region has 15 residues. Germline CDR1 and CDR2: LNHDA and SQIVND (reference sequence). CDR3: CASSIWAASTDTQYF. CDR3 sequence (DNA): TGTGCCAGTAGTATTTGGGCAGCTAGCACAGATACGCAGTATTTT.

The table lists this clone with a count of one. This sample also contains other DNA sequences that code for the same CDR3. The chain employs TRBV11-2 and TRBJ2-7; D call uncertain. In germline, CDR1 is SGHAT, CDR2 FQNNGV. With 1 base removed from V and 3 bases from J, the gap between germline ends came to 4 bases. The CDR3 is made up of 12 amino acids. In DNA form, the CDR3 reads TGTGCCAGCAGCTTAGCGGGCTACGAGCAGTACTTC. Protein: CASSLAGYEQYF. The entire variable domain, with the rest obtained from reference TRBV11-2 and TRBJ2-7, is as follows: EAGVAQSPRYKIIEKRQSVAFWCNPISGHATLYWYQQILGQGPKLLIQFQNNGVVDDSQLPKDRFSAERLKGVDSTLKIQPAKLEDSAVYLCASSLAGYEQYFGPGTRLTVT.

A single count supports this clone. One end of the junction is discordant with germline, which a read error may explain. CDR3 protein: CASSPNTGELSF. CDR3 DNA sequence: TGTGCCAGCAGCCCGAACACCGGGGAGCTGTCTTTT. The chain carries TRBV7-9 and TRBJ2-2, with D perhaps matching TRBD2 (5 bases). Germline CDR1 and CDR2: SEHNR and FQNEAQ (reference sequence). The CDR3 sequence is 12 residues long. Full variable domain (missing parts from reference TRBV7-9 and TRBJ2-2): DTGVSQNPRHKITKRGQNVTFRCDPISEHNRLYWYRQTLGQGPEFLTYFQNEAQLEKSRLLSDRFSAERPKGSFSTLEIQRTEQGDSAMYLCASSPNTGELSFGEGSRLTVL.

The genes are TRBV7-6 and TRBJ2-5, with 11 nucleotides matching TRBD2. The germline CDR1 and CDR2 sequences are SGHVS and FNYEAQ. V lost 0 bases and J lost 11; bases outside the gene matches: 11. The CDR3 totals 16 residues. The CDR3 DNA reads TGTGCCAGCAGCTTAGCTAGCGGGAGGGGGCAAGCGGTGCAGTACTTC. Its protein product is CASSLASGRGQAVQYF.

Concerning this clone: This sample also contains other DNA sequences that code for the same CDR3. V and J are TRBV28 and TRBJ2-7, with D possibly TRBD2 on 6 matching bases. The CDR3 consists of 16 residues. Germline-derived CDR1 and CDR2 are MDHEN and SYDVKM. V lost 6 bases and J 3 bases, leaving 21 bases between the germline ends. The CDR3 protein is CASSTLRGSPFYEQYF. The CDR3 DNA reads TGTGCCAGCAGCACACTCCGGGGGAGTCCTTTCTACGAGCAGTACTTC.

J is TRBJ1-2 and V is TRBV6-1; no definite D call. Looked up from germline, CDR1 is MNHNS and CDR2 is SASEGT. CDR3 length equals 13 residues. V lost 6 bases, J lost 7 bases, and 15 bases lay in between. The CDR3 DNA follows: TGTGCCAGCAGGGAATCGCCCGGTCGTGGCTACACCTTC. Amino acids: CASRESPGRGYTF.

J is TRBJ1-6 and V is TRBV15, with D unclear. V was shortened by 0 bases and J by 7 bases, with 10 bases between the two germline ends. The CDR3 extends over 15 amino acids. Germline V gene lookup returns CDR1 LNHNV and CDR2 YYDKDF (reference sequence). CDR3 nucleotide sequence: TGTGCCACCAGCAGAGAGGGAGATTGGAATTCACCCCTCCACTTT. Its translation is CATSREGDWNSPLHF.

V usage is TRBV30 and J usage is TRBJ1-2; no firm D call. V dropped 4 bases and J dropped 8 bases, with 14 bases sitting between them. CDR3 length: 12 residues. The germline CDR1 and CDR2 sequences are GTSNPN and SVGIG (reference sequence). Here the CDR3 reads CAWNQAGEGYTF. The CDR3 region has the DNA TGTGCCTGGAATCAGGCCGGGGAGGGCTACACCTTC.

This clone has a handful of counts. This chain uses TRBV6-5 with TRBJ2-7; D remains ambiguous. V was cut by 2 bases and J by 6 bases, with 11 bases left in between. The CDR3 sequence is 13 residues long. Germline V gene sequence: CDR1 MNHEY, CDR2 SVGAGI. The CDR3 sequence is CASSYGEPREQYF. The CDR3, as DNA: TGTGCCAGCAGTTACGGTGAGCCCCGCGAGCAGTACTTC.

The V gene is TRBV27, the J gene TRBJ2-3; possibly TRBD2 for D (5 bases). Germline CDR1 is MNHEY and CDR2 is SMNVEV (reference sequence). This CDR3 has 14 residues. Trimming removed 0 bases at V and 2 bases at J, with 6 bases between. The CDR3 here is CASSLSRVTDTQYF. The CDR3 DNA reads as TGTGCCAGCAGTTTATCGAGGGTCACAGATACGCAGTATTTT.

V and J are TRBV30 and TRBJ2-1, with unresolved D. V was trimmed by 1 base and J by 9 bases, leaving 13 bases between them. Germline CDR1 is GTSNPN and CDR2 is SVGIG (reference sequence). The length of the CDR3 is 13 residues. CDR3 region: CAWSESGNGEQFF. In DNA, the CDR3 is TGTGCCTGGAGTGAGTCAGGCAATGGTGAGCAGTTCTTC.